This T cell receptor beta chain was identified during a study of T-cell reconstitution after alpha-beta-depleted transplantation in children. Study-wide results and limits: Surviving thymic progenitors and recipient T cells were the source of high TCRbeta diversity at day 60 in some patients. T-cell counts and diversity at one year following transplant were attributed mainly to newly produced T cells.

The TCRbeta library incorporated unique molecular identifiers. MiXCR was run by TCRdb on the PCR reads, yielding one entry per CDR3 protein. The sample has roughly 250,000 distinct CDR3 sequences, 8.2% seen once. This clonotype showed up many times. Its target is unknown. The V gene lost 3 bases and the J gene lost 2 bases, with 12 bases spanning the gap. Germline lookup yields CDR1 SSHAT and CDR2 FNYEAQ (reference sequence). This CDR3 is built from 15 residues. The TCR originated in a male patient between 10 and 17 years old who had a stem cell transplant for acute lymphoblastic leukemia, so the T cells may come from the graft donor. Sequenced here: PBMCs, mostly from graft donor cells, sampled 180 days after TCRalphabeta/CD19-depleted stem cell transplant. The chain combines TRBV7-7 with TRBJ2-3, with D perhaps TRBD2 (6 bases). In nucleotides, the CDR3 is TGTGCCAGCAGCTTCGGGACTGGAACCACAGATACGCAGTATTTT. This translates into CASSFGTGTTDTQYF.